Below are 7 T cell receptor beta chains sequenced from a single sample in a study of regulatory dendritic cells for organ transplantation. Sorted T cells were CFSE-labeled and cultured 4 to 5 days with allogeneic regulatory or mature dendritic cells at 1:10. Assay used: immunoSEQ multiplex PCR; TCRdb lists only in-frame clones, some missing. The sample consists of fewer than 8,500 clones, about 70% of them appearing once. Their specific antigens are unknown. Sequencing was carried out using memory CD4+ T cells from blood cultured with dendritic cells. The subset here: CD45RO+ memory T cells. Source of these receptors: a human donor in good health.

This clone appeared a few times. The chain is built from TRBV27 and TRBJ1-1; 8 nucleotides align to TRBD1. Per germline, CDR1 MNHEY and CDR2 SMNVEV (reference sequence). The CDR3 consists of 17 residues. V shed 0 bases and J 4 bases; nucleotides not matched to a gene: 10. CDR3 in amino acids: CASSLSWTGRGGTEAFF. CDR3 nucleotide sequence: TGTGCCAGCAGTTTATCGTGGACAGGGAGAGGTGGCACTGAAGCTTTCTTT.

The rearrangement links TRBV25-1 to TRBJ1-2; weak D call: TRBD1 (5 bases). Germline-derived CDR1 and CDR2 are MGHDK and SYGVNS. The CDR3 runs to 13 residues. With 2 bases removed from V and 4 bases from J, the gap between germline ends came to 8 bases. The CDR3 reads CASSEGRGYGYTF. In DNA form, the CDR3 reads TGTGCCAGCAGTGAAGGGAGGGGCTATGGCTACACCTTC.

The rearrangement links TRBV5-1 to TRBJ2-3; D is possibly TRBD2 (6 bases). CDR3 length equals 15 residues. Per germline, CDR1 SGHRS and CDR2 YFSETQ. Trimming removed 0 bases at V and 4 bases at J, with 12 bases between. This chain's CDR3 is CASSLVGGSADTQYF. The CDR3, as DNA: TGCGCCAGCAGCTTGGTCGGAGGGTCAGCAGATACGCAGTATTTT. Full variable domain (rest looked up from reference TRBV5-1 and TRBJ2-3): KAGVTQTPRYLIKTRGQQVTLSCSPISGHRSVSWYQQTPGQGLQFLFEYFSETQRNKGNFPGRFSGRQFSNSRSEMNVSTLELGDSALYLCASSLVGGSADTQYFGPGTRLTVL.

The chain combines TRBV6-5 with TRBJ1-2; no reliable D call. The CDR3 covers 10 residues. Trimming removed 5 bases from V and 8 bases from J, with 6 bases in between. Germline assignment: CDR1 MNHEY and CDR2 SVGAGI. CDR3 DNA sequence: TGTGCCAGCAGTCCCCTGGGCTACACCTTC. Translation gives CASSPLGYTF.

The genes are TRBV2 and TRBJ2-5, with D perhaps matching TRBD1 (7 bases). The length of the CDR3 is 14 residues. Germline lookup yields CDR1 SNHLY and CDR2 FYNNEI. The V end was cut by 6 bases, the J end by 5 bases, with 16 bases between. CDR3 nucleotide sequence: TGTGCCAGCAGAGGAGGGACAGTTACCGAGACCCAGTACTTC. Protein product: CASRGGTVTETQYF.

The chain's CDR3 is CASSLAFGEIEQFF. The CDR3, as DNA: TGTGCCAGCAGCCTGGCATTTGGAGAGATTGAGCAGTTCTTC. This sequence joins TRBV5-5 and TRBJ2-1, with D unresolved. Germline assignment: CDR1 SGHKS and CDR2 YYEKEE (reference sequence). The CDR3 sequence is 14 residues long. V lost 4 bases to trimming and J lost 9 bases, with 17 bases between them.

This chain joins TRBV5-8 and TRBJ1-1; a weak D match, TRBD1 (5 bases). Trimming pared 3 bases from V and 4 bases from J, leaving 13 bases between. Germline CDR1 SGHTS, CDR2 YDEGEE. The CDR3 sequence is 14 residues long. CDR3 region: CASSSRGLGTEAFF. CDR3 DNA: TGTGCCAGCAGCTCGCGGGGGTTGGGCACTGAAGCTTTCTTT.